This T cell receptor (beta chain) appears in the sequencing data of a study of cytomegalovirus exposure and HLA in healthy donors. In the PCR, 60 Vbeta and 13 Jbeta primers were used. The data were produced by immunoSEQ multiplex PCR, yet TCRdb's version contains in-frame clones alone and is incomplete. This sample's clone table lists some 150,000 clones. The germline V and J ends were trimmed by 2 bases and 3 bases, with 14 bases remaining between them. Looked up from germline, CDR1 is SGDLS and CDR2 is YYNGEE. The CDR3 consists of 16 residues. Sequencing was carried out using PBMCs. This clonotype was sampled from a man in his forties or fifties in good health and CMV-seronegative. V usage is TRBV9 and J usage is TRBJ1-4; tentative D call: TRBD1 (5 bases). CDR3 nucleotide sequence: TGTGCCAGCAGCGTCCAGGGAAGGGCGGCTAATGAAAAACTGTTTTTT. This codes for CASSVQGRAANEKLFF. Using reference TRBV9 and TRBJ1-4 for the parts outside the CDR3, the full variable domain is DSGVTQTPKHLITATGQRVTLRCSPRSGDLSVYWYQQSLDQGLQFLIQYYNGEERAKGNILERFSAQQFPDLHSELNLSSLELGDSALYFCASSVQGRAANEKLFFGSGTQLSVL.